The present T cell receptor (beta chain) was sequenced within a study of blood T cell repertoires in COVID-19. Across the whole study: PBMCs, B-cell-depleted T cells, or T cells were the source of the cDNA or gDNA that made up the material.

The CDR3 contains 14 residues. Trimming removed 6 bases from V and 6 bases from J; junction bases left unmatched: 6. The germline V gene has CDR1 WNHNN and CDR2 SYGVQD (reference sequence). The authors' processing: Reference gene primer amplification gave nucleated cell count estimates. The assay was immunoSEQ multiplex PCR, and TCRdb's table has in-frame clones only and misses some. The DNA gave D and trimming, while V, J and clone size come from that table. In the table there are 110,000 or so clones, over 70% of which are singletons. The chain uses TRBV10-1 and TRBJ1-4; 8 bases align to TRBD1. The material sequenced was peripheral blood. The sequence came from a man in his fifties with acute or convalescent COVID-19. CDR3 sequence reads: CASRTGEADEKLFF. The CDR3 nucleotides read TGCGCCAGCAGGACAGGGGAAGCGGATGAAAAACTGTTTTTT.